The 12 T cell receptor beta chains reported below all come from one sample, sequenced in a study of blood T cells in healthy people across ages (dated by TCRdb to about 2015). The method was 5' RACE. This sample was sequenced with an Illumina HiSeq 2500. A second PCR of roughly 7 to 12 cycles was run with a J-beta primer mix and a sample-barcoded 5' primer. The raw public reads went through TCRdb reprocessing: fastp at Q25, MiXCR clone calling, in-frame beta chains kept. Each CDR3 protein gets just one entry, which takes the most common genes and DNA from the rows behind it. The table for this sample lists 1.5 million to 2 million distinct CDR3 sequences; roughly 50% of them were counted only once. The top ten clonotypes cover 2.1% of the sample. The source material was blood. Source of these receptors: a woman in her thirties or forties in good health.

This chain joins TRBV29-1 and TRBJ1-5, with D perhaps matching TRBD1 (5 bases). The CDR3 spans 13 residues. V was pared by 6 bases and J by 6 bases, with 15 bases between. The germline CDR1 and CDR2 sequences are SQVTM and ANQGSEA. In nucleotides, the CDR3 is TGCAGCGTGGTAAGGGACCCTGGTCAGCCCCAGCATTTT. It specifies CSVVRDPGQPQHF.

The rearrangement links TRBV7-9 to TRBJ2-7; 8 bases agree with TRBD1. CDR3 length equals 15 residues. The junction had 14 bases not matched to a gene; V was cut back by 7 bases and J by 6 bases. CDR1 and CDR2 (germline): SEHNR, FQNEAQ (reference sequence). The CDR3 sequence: CASTASGTGGTEQYF. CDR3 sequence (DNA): TGTGCCAGCACCGCATCCGGGACAGGCGGGACCGAGCAGTACTTC.

The DNA for the CDR3 is TGCAGTGCTAGTCCTGGCGGGGGGAACCTTGAGACCCAGTACTTC. Amino acids: CSASPGGGNLETQYF. The V and J genes are TRBV20-1 and TRBJ2-5; 8 nucleotides agree with TRBD2. This CDR3 has 15 amino acids. Losses at the gene ends were 3 bases for V and 5 bases for J; bases not matched to a gene: 11. Germline-derived CDR1 and CDR2 are DFQATT and SNEGSKA (reference sequence).

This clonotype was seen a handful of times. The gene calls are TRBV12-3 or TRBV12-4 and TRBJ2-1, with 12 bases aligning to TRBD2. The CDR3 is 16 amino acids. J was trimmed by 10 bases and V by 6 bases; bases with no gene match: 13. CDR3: CASSQTSGGPLREQFF. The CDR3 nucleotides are TGTGCCAGCAGCCAAACTAGCGGGGGGCCCCTGAGAGAGCAGTTCTTC.

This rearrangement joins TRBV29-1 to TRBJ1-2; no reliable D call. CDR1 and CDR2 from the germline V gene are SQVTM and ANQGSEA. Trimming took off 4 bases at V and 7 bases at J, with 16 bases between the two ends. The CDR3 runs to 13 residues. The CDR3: CSVGSSDVGGYTF. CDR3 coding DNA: TGCAGCGTTGGTTCATCGGACGTCGGTGGCTACACCTTC.

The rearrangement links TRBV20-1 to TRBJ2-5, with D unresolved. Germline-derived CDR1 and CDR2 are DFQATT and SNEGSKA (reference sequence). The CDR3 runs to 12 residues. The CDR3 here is CSGILNEETQYF. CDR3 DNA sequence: TGCAGCGGTATACTAAACGAAGAGACCCAGTACTTC.

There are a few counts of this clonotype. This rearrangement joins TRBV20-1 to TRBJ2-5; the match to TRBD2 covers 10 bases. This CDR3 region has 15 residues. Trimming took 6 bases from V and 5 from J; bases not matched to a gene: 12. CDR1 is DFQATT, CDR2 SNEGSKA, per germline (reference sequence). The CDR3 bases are TGCAGTGCAGTAGCGGGGGGTTCTCTGGAGGAGACCCAGTACTTC. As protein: CSAVAGGSLEETQYF.

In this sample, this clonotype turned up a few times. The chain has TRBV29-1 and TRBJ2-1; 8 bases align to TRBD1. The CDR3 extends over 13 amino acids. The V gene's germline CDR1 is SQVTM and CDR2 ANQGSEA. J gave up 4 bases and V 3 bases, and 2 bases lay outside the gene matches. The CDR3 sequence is CSVDRDRYNEQFF. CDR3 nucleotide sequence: TGCAGCGTTGACCGGGACAGGTACAATGAGCAGTTCTTC.

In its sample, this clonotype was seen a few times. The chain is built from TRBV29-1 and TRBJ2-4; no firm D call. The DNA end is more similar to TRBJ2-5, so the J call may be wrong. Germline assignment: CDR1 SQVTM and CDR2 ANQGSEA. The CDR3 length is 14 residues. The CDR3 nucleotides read TGCAGCGTTGATGGCAGACCCAACTTAGAGACCCAGTACTTC. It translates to CSVDGRPNLETQYF.

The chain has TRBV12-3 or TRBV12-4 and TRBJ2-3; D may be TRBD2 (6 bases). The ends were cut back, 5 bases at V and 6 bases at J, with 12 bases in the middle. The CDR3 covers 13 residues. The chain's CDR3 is CASSPPSVDTQYF. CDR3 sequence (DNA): TGTGCCAGCAGTCCCCCTAGCGTCGATACGCAGTATTTT.

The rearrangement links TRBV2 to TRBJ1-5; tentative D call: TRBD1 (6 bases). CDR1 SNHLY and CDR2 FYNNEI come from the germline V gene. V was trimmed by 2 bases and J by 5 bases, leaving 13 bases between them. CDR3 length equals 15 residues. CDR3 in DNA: TGTGCCAGCAGTGAATGGGGGGCGCGGGATCAGCCCCAGCATTTT. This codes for CASSEWGARDQPQHF.

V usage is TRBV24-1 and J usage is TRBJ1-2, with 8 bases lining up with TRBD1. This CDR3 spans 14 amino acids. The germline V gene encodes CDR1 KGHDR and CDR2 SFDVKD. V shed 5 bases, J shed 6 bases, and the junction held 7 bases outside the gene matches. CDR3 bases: TGTGCCACCAGTGCCCAGGGGGCTGCGGATGGCTACACCTTC. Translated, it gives CATSAQGAADGYTF.